This T cell receptor (beta chain) was identified during a study of CD8+ T cells in alopecia areata. Study summary: The drug, oral tofacitinib, was given to treated patients at 5 to 10 mg twice daily. Tofacitinib was given for 6 to 18 months, then stopped for 6 months.

Treatment reported: oral pan-JAK inhibitor, 5-10 mg twice daily. The study, taken as a whole, reports: Among the 100 top clones, expanded CD8+ clones, like scalp clonality, were significantly decreased by tofacitinib. Normal skin's resident alphabeta T cells are sequenced alongside lesional scalp T cells.

This clone was observed a handful of times. The antigen is undetermined. The germline gives CDR1 MNHNY, CDR2 SVGAGI (reference sequence). The CDR3 consists of 13 residues. Trimming shortened V by 3 bases and J by 1 base, and 7 bases separated the two germline ends. RNA was isolated and reverse transcribed to cDNA, the sequencing template. Sequenced by immunoSEQ multiplex PCR; TCRdb stores in-frame clones only, minus some. The table lists about 90,000 clones, about 40% of them singletons. The sequence was obtained from a human donor with alopecia areata. This chain uses TRBV6-6 with TRBJ2-7; D is ambiguous. The sample in question was CD8+ T cells sorted from blood, obtained at week 24, from a patient treated with tofacitinib. As DNA, the CDR3 is TGTGCCAGCAGTTATCGACGGTCCTACGAGCAGTACTTC. Its protein is CASSYRRSYEQYF.